One T cell receptor (beta chain) is described in this entry. Extracted RNA was reverse transcribed, and the resulting cDNA served as sequencing template. Using immunoSEQ multiplex PCR, the repertoire was profiled, and TCRdb retains in-frame clones only, with some absent. This sample has roughly 200,000 clones, with 40% to 65% found just once. The data are from a study of CD8+ T cells in alopecia areata. As to treatment: oral pan-JAK inhibitor, 5-10 mg twice daily. Specimens obtained from alopecia areata patients comprised lesional scalp punch biopsies and peripheral blood. This sequence was found in a human donor with alopecia areata. This specimen consisted of CD8+ T cells sorted from blood, obtained at week 24, from a patient treated with tofacitinib.

CDR3 nucleotides: TGCAGCGTTGAAGACCACAGGGGCATAGCCTACAATGAGCAGTTCTTC. Protein sequence: CSVEDHRGIAYNEQFF. This chain connects TRBV29-1 to TRBJ2-1; TRBD1 agrees at 7 bases. This CDR3 has 16 amino acids. Germline CDR1 reads SQVTM; CDR2 reads ANQGSEA. Trimming took 0 bases from V and 2 from J; bases not matched to a gene: 7.